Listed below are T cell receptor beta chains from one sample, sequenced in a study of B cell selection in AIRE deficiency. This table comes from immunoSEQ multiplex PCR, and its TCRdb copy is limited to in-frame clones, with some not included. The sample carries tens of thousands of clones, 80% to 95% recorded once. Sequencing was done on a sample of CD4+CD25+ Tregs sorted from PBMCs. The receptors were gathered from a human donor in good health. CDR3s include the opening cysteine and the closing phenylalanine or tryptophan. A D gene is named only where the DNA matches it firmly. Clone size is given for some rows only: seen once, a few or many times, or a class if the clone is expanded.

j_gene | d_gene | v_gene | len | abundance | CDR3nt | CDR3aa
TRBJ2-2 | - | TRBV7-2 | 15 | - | TGTGCCAGCAGACCCCGGGCCTTAAACACCGGGGAGCTGTTTTTT | CASRPRALNTGELFF
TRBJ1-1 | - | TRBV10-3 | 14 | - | TGTGCCGCCTCGGTAACAGGGAGGAACACTGAAGCTTTCTTT | CAASVTGRNTEAFF
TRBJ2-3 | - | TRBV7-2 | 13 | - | TGTGCCAGCCACCGGAGTGGAGGGGATACGCAGTATTTT | CASHRSGGDTQYF
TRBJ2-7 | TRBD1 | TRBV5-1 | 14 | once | TGCGCCAGCAGCTTGGGGGACAGGGCCTACGAGCAGTACTTC | CASSLGDRAYEQYF
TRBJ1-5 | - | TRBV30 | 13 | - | TGTGCCTGGAGTACCCTCAGCAATCAGCCCCAGCATTTT | CAWSTLSNQPQHF
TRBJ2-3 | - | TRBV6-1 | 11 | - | TGTGCCAGCAAGCGTCCAGATACGCAGTATTTT | CASKRPDTQYF
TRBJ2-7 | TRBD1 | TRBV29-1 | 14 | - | TGCAGCGTAAGGACAGGGATAATGATGTACGAGCAGTACTTC | CSVRTGIMMYEQYF
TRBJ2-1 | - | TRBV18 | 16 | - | TGTGCCAGCTCACCATATCAAGGACAAAATCTAAATGAGCAGTTCTTC | CASSPYQGQNLNEQFF
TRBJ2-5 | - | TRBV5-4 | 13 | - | TGTGCCAGCAGCCTGGATACGAGGGAGACCCAGTACTTC | CASSLDTRETQYF
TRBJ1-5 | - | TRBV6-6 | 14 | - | TGTGCCAGCAGTTACTCAGGGGGTCTACAGCCCCAGCATTTT | CASSYSGGLQPQHF
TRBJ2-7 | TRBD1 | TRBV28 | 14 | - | TGTGCCAGCAGTCCTCTAGGGACAGAAGGGGTGCAGTACTTC | CASSPLGTEGVQYF
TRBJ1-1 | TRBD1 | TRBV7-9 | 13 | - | TGTGCCAGCAGCCCGATAACAGGGGTTGGAGCTTTCTTT | CASSPITGVGAFF
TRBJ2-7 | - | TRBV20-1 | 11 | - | TGCAGTGCTAGGAGCTCCTACGAGCAGTACTTC | CSARSSYEQYF
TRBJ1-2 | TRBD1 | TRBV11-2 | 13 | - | TGTGCCAGCAGCCGACCGACAGGGGTAGGCTACACCTTC | CASSRPTGVGYTF
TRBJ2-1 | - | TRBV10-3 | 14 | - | TGTGCCATCACCTTGGACACATCTCCCAATGAGCAGTTCTTC | CAITLDTSPNEQFF
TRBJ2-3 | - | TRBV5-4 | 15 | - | TGTGCCAGCAGCTTGTCTCTCACGGCTACAGATACGCAGTATTTT | CASSLSLTATDTQYF
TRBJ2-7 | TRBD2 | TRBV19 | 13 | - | TGTGCCAGTAGTGTCACTAGCGGCTACGAGCAGTACTTC | CASSVTSGYEQYF
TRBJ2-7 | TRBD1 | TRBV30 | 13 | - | TGTGCCTCTGGCGGCAGGGGGTCCTACGAGCAGTACTTC | CASGGRGSYEQYF
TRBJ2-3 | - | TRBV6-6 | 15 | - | TGTGCCAGCCGCCAGCAGTCCCCAGGGGGGGATACGCAGTATTTT | CASRQQSPGGDTQYF
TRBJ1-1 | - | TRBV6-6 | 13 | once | TGTGCCAGCAGTTACCAGGGTGGCACTGAAGCTTTCTTT | CASSYQGGTEAFF
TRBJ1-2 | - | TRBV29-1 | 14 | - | TGCAGCGTTGAAGAGATCGGGCGGGATTATGGCTACACCTTC | CSVEEIGRDYGYTF
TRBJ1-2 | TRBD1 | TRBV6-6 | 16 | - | TGTGCCAGCAGTTACTCTAGTATTTCAGGGGGGCGGGGCTACACCTTC | CASSYSSISGGRGYTF